The 14 T cell receptor beta chains listed next were all sequenced from one sample in a study of T cell changes during pregnancy in multiple sclerosis. Produced via immunoSEQ multiplex PCR; TCRdb's table is partial and in-frame only. Here the sample spans about 77,000 clones, around 93% being singletons. The sample in question was peripheral blood, obtained after pregnancy. Receptor source: a female donor in good health, enrolled as a control in a pregnancy study.

The J gene is TRBJ1-5, the V gene TRBV29-1; 8 bases map to TRBD1. The V segment lost 3 bases and the J segment 6 bases; nucleotides outside the gene matches: 4. CDR3 length: 13 residues. Germline V CDR1 and CDR2: SQVTM, ANQGSEA. CDR3 sequence: CSVETGAGQPQHF. Here the CDR3 DNA reads TGCAGCGTTGAGACAGGGGCGGGTCAGCCCCAGCATTTT.

This chain joins TRBV28 and TRBJ2-7; 10 positions match TRBD2. CDR3 length: 15 amino acids. V lost 5 bases to trimming and J lost 0 bases; unmatched junction nucleotides: 4. Germline CDR1 MDHEN, CDR2 SYDVKM. CDR3: CASSGTSVLSYEQYF. For the CDR3, the DNA is TGTGCCAGCAGTGGGACTAGCGTACTCTCCTACGAGCAGTACTTC.

The chain uses TRBV6-1 and TRBJ1-3, with a tentative D call TRBD1 (5 bases). The length of the CDR3 is 14 residues. CDR1 and CDR2 (germline): MNHNS, SASEGT. Trimming pared 6 bases from V and 0 bases from J, leaving 9 bases between. CDR3 region: CASSSGDSGNTIYF. The CDR3 DNA reads as TGTGCCAGCAGCTCGGGGGACTCTGGAAACACCATATATTTT.

V is TRBV7-8 and J is TRBJ1-5; D may be TRBD1 (6 bases). Trimming pared 4 bases from V and 0 bases from J, leaving 22 bases between. Germline V lookup: CDR1 SGHVS, CDR2 FQNEAQ. The CDR3 has 19 residues. The CDR3 DNA follows: TGTGCCAGCAGCTCCATAGAAGGGATGGGGGCTTATAGCAATCAGCCCCAGCATTTT. Its translation is CASSSIEGMGAYSNQPQHF.

The V gene is TRBV11-2, the J gene TRBJ2-4; possibly TRBD1 for D (5 bases). Germline CDR1 and CDR2: SGHAT and FQNNGV. Trimming took 5 bases from V and 14 from J, leaving 13 bases between them. CDR3 length: 11 residues. The CDR3: CASSQKSREYF. The CDR3 DNA is TGTGCCAGCAGCCAGAAGAGCAGGGAGTACTTC.

CDR3 amino acids: CASSPSSQVNEQFF. CDR3 coding DNA: TGCGCCAGCAGCCCCTCCAGTCAGGTCAATGAGCAGTTCTTC. This rearrangement joins TRBV4-1 to TRBJ2-1, with unresolved D. Germline CDR1 MGHRA, CDR2 YSYEKL. The CDR3 has 14 residues. The V gene lost 4 bases and the J gene lost 6 bases, with 13 bases spanning the gap.

This rearrangement joins TRBV7-9 to TRBJ1-2; TRBD1 agrees at 10 bases. The length of the CDR3 is 13 residues. The J segment lost 10 bases and the V segment lost 9 bases, leaving 11 bases of the junction unmatched. CDR1 and CDR2 (germline): SEHNR, FQNEAQ (reference sequence). The CDR3 here is CASHVGQGLDYTF. The CDR3 DNA follows: TGTGCCAGTCACGTGGGACAGGGGTTAGACTACACCTTC.

The chain links TRBV11-2 to TRBJ1-1; TRBD1 agrees at 8 bases. With V trimmed by 0 bases and J by 10 bases, 19 bases remained unmatched. The CDR3 is 18 residues long. Germline V gene data show CDR1 as SGHAT and CDR2 as FQNNGV. The CDR3 DNA sequence: TGTGCCAGCAGCTTAGAGGGCTACTGGGCGACAGGGGTATCAGGAGCTTTCTTT. As protein: CASSLEGYWATGVSGAFF.

The chain links TRBV4-1 to TRBJ1-6; D gene ambiguous. Germline CDR1 MGHRA, CDR2 YSYEKL. With 3 bases removed from V and 10 bases from J, the gap between germline ends came to 10 bases. The CDR3 spans 13 residues. CDR3 sequence (DNA): TGCGCCAGCAGCCAGGTTTACACATCACCCCTCCACTTT. This sequence encodes CASSQVYTSPLHF.

This sequence joins TRBV16 and TRBJ2-3; D is perhaps TRBD1 (6 bases). V was pared by 5 bases and J by 0 bases, with 15 bases between. CDR1 is KGHSY and CDR2 is FQNENV in the germline V gene. The CDR3 totals 16 residues. In DNA form, the CDR3 reads TGTGCCAGCAGCGTGTGGGGGCACGCTAGCACAGATACGCAGTATTTT. The encoded protein is CASSVWGHASTDTQYF.

The chain carries TRBV6-6 and TRBJ2-3; TRBD1 might be the D (5 bases). From germline, CDR1 is MNHNY and CDR2 SVGAGI (reference sequence). V lost 2 bases, J lost 0 bases, and 6 bases lay in between. The CDR3 sequence is 14 residues long. The CDR3 nucleotides are TGTGCCAGCAGTTACGACAGAAGCACAGATACGCAGTATTTT. Protein product: CASSYDRSTDTQYF.

To note about this clone: The junction differs from germline at one of its ends, possibly a read error. The gene calls are TRBV4-3 and TRBJ1-4; 9 bases line up with TRBD1. The CDR3 is made up of 17 amino acids. The V gene's germline CDR1 is LGHNA and CDR2 YSLEER. The CDR3: CASSTRKQGAVYEKLFF. CDR3 nucleotide sequence: TGCGCCAGCAGCACAAGGAAACAGGGGGCCGTCTATGAGAAACTGTTTTTT.

The rearrangement joins TRBV7-3 to TRBJ2-1; TRBD1 might be the D (6 bases). The V end was cut by 5 bases, the J end by 5 bases, with 13 bases between. Germline CDR1 is SGHTA and CDR2 is FQGTGA. CDR3 size: 14 residues. In DNA form, the CDR3 reads TGTGCCAGCAGCCAGGGGTTAACCGACAATGAGCAGTTCTTC. Translated: CASSQGLTDNEQFF.

V gene TRBV4-1 combines with J gene TRBJ2-1, with 8 positions matching TRBD1. The CDR3 runs to 15 residues. V dropped 0 bases and J dropped 8; count of bases not matched to a gene: 6. Germline CDR1 MGHRA, CDR2 YSYEKL. DNA of the CDR3: TGCGCCAGCAGCCAAGAGGCCCAGGGGGCCGATGAGCAGTTCTTC. Translation: CASSQEAQGADEQFF.